This record concerns one T cell receptor beta chain sequence. CDR1 is LNHNV, CDR2 YYDKDF, per germline (reference sequence). The CDR3 extends over 14 amino acids. The germline V and J ends were trimmed by 5 bases and 0 bases, with 10 bases remaining between them. The data were obtained in a study of cytomegalovirus exposure and HLA in healthy donors. PCR employed 60 Vbeta and 13 Jbeta primers. The data were produced by immunoSEQ multiplex PCR, yet TCRdb's version contains in-frame clones alone and is incomplete. Found here are about 150,000 clones, about three quarters of them singletons; the top ten hold 1.4% to 1.5%.

This chain joins TRBV15 and TRBJ1-1; the D gene is possibly TRBD1 (6 bases). The specimen was PBMCs. The TCR sequence derives from a woman aged 25 to 39 in good health and CMV-seropositive. The CDR3 spells CATSPRTVNTEAFF. The CDR3 DNA reads TGTGCCACCAGCCCCCGGACAGTGAACACTGAAGCTTTCTTT.